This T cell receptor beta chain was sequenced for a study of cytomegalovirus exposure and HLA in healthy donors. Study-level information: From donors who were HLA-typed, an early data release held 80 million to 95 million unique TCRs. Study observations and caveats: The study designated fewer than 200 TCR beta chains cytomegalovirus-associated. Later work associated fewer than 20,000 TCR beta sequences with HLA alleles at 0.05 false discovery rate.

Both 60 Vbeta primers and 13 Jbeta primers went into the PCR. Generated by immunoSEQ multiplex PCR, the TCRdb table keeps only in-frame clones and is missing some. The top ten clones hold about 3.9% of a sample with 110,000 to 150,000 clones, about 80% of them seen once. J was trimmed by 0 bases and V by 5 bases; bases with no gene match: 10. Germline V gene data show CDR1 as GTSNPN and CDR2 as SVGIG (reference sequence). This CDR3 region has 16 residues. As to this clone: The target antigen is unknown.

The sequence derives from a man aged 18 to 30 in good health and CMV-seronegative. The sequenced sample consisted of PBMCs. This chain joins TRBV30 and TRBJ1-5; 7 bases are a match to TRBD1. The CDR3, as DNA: TGTGCCTGGTCAAACCCCGACAGGGATAGCAATCAGCCCCAGCATTTT. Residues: CAWSNPDRDSNQPQHF.